The text below deals with one T cell receptor beta chain. The CDR3 spans 16 residues. With V trimmed by 4 bases and J by 3 bases, 8 bases remained unmatched. Looked up from germline, CDR1 is LNHNV and CDR2 is YYDKDF (reference sequence). The sample comes from a study of cytomegalovirus exposure and HLA in healthy donors. Study as a whole: A subsequent analysis stated that the roughly 130 validation repertoires were run on the same platform as the approximately 700 first-cohort repertoires.

The data were produced by immunoSEQ multiplex PCR, yet TCRdb's version contains in-frame clones alone and is incomplete. The sample carries fewer than 85,000 clones, roughly 94% recorded once. This TCR derives from a woman aged 18-30 years in good health and CMV-seronegative. The sequenced material came from PBMCs. This chain uses TRBV15 with TRBJ2-1, with TRBD2 matching over 8 bases. CDR3 nucleotide sequence: TGTGCCACCAGCACCCCCCCGGCGGGGGGCTACAATGAGCAGTTCTTC. It encodes CATSTPPAGGYNEQFF. Using reference TRBV15 and TRBJ2-1 for the parts outside the CDR3, the full variable domain is DAMVIQNPRYQVTQFGKPVTLSCSQTLNHNVMYWYQQKSSQAPKLLFHYYDKDFNNEADTPDNFQSRRPNTSFCFLDIRSPGLGDTAMYLCATSTPPAGGYNEQFFGPGTRLTVL.